The TCR beta chain described here comes from a study of CD8+ T cells in alopecia areata. Study results and caveats: The study also sequences resident alphabeta T cells of normal skin in scalp samples. Lesional tissue from the scalp (especially in alopecia totalis/universalis) showed higher clonality than normal scalp.

Extracted RNA was reverse transcribed, and the resulting cDNA served as sequencing template. The assay was immunoSEQ multiplex PCR, and TCRdb's table has in-frame clones only and misses some. The table records 120,000 to 150,000 clones, approximately 60% of them present only once. The V end lost 4 bases, the J end lost 2 bases, and 10 bases lay between the germline ends. CDR3 length equals 14 residues. In germline, CDR1 is SGDLS, CDR2 YYNGEE. Notes on this clone: Its antigen is undetermined.

The chain couples TRBV9 to TRBJ1-5, with D unresolved. Source material: CD8+ T cells sorted from blood. The source is a human donor in good health. Here the CDR3 reads CASSLGEGNQPQHF. The CDR3 nucleotides are TGTGCCAGCAGCCTTGGAGAGGGCAATCAGCCCCAGCATTTT. The full variable domain, completed using reference TRBV9 and TRBJ1-5, is DSGVTQTPKHLITATGQRVTLRCSPRSGDLSVYWYQQSLDQGLQFLIQYYNGEERAKGNILERFSAQQFPDLHSELNLSSLELGDSALYFCASSLGEGNQPQHFGDGTRLSIL.